This T cell receptor beta chain emerged from a study of OX40 agonist ivuxolimab in advanced cancers. Looking at the study overall: Ivuxolimab, an agonistic anti-OX40 (CD134) antibody, was given to patients. Dosing consisted of intravenous ivuxolimab at 0.01 to 10 mg/kg every 2 weeks. The eligibility criteria allowed prior anti-PD-1, anti-PD-L1 or anti-CTLA-4 therapy, and about 40% had some.

The table came from immunoSEQ multiplex PCR; TCRdb's copy has only in-frame clones and leaves some out. The sample contains tens of thousands of clones, roughly 94% of which appear only once. The timepoints at which blood was sampled were baseline, cycle 4 day 1, and cycle 7 day 1. CDR1 is MNHNS and CDR2 is SASEGT in the germline V gene. This CDR3 spans 15 amino acids. V dropped 3 bases and J dropped 2 bases, with 13 bases sitting between them. Sample: CD4+ or CD8+ T cells sorted from blood, taken in a trial of the OX40 agonist ivuxolimab. The chain uses TRBV6-1 and TRBJ2-5, with D maybe TRBD1 (6 bases). The TCR originated in an adult with an advanced solid tumor such as melanoma, head and neck, liver or kidney cancer. The CDR3 DNA follows: TGTGCCAGCAGTGAGACACAGGGCCTACAAGAGACCCAGTACTTC. It translates to CASSETQGLQETQYF.